The clone carrying this T cell receptor (beta chain) was detected once. Germline CDR1 is MDHEN and CDR2 is SYDVKM. CDR3 length: 15 amino acids. The V and J ends lost 5 bases and 2 bases, in that order; junction bases with no gene match: 5. The record originates from a study of control samples from healthy donors and cancer patients. Sequencing used immunoSEQ multiplex PCR; TCRdb keeps in-frame clones, though not all of them. The sample carries about 180,000 clones, around nine tenths recorded once. The clonotype originates from a man younger than 40 in good health. The sequenced sample consisted of blood. The J gene is TRBJ2-3, the V gene TRBV28, with TRBD1 matching over 9 bases. The CDR3 reads CASSPDRGFTDTQYF. The DNA of the CDR3 is TGTGCCAGCAGTCCTGACAGGGGGTTCACAGATACGCAGTATTTT.